The 27 T cell receptor beta chains below all came from one sample that was sequenced in a study of neurological immune-mediated disorders. TCRdb itself ran the 5' RACE reads through MiXCR, one entry per CDR3 protein. Here the sample spans 87,000 or so distinct CDR3 sequences, 3.5% to 4% being singletons. The specimen sequenced was PBMCs. The source of these receptors is a woman younger than 35 with multiple sclerosis.

In its sample, this clonotype was seen many times. The chain links TRBV20-1 to TRBJ2-1, with TRBD2 identical over 9 bases. The CDR3 sequence is 16 residues long. The germline CDR1 and CDR2 sequences are DFQATT and SNEGSKA (reference sequence). J gave up 0 bases and V 6 bases, and 9 bases lay outside the gene matches. The CDR3 sequence is CSAIKLAGVSYNEQFF. The CDR3 DNA is TGCAGTGCGATAAAGTTAGCGGGAGTCTCCTACAATGAGCAGTTCTTC.

This clonotype was detected ten times or more. The chain has TRBV15 and TRBJ1-4; no clear D gene. Germline assignment: CDR1 LNHNV and CDR2 YYDKDF (reference sequence). CDR3 length: 15 amino acids. The V end lost 0 bases, the J end lost 3 bases, and 8 bases lay between the germline ends. The CDR3 DNA follows: TGTGCCACCAGCAGAGATAGGATGGCTAATGAAAAACTGTTTTTT. This codes for CATSRDRMANEKLFF.

This clonotype came up many times. This chain joins TRBV25-1 and TRBJ1-1; TRBD1 is a possible D gene (5 bases). Trimming took 7 bases from V and 4 from J, leaving 16 bases between them. Germline assignment: CDR1 MGHDK and CDR2 SYGVNS. This CDR3 spans 14 amino acids. The CDR3: CASIRGGDGTEAFF. The CDR3 DNA is TGTGCCAGCATCCGGGGGGGTGACGGCACTGAAGCTTTCTTT.

The table lists this clonotype with many counts. V gene TRBV10-3 combines with J gene TRBJ2-3, with 8 bases identical to TRBD2. V shed 8 bases and J 5 bases; nucleotides not matched to a gene: 6. Germline CDR1 reads ENHRY; CDR2 reads SYGVKD. The CDR3 is made up of 13 amino acids. The CDR3 here is CAIGAGERDTQYF. CDR3 bases: TGTGCCATCGGAGCGGGAGAGAGAGATACGCAGTATTTT.

The chain joins TRBV5-1 to TRBJ1-1, with 7 nucleotides matching TRBD1. The J segment lost 6 bases and the V segment lost 1 base, leaving 3 bases of the junction unmatched. Germline V gene lookup returns CDR1 SGHRS and CDR2 YFSETQ. This CDR3 has 13 amino acids. CDR3 residues: CASSLSGGPEAFF. Written as DNA, the CDR3 is TGCGCCAGCAGCTTGTCAGGGGGTCCTGAAGCTTTCTTT.

This clonotype was seen repeatedly, ten times or more. The chain couples TRBV12-3 or TRBV12-4 to TRBJ1-5; 7 bases line up with TRBD1. V shed 6 bases, J shed 6 bases, and the junction held 8 bases outside the gene matches. This CDR3 is 14 amino acids long. The chain's CDR3 is CASSRDSRGQPQHF. The CDR3 nucleotides are TGTGCCAGCAGCCGGGACAGTCGCGGTCAGCCCCAGCATTTT.

This clonotype was seen ten or more times. V gene TRBV7-6 combines with J gene TRBJ2-7; D may match TRBD1 or TRBD2 (5 bases each). V dropped 5 bases and J dropped 2 bases, with 13 bases sitting between them. CDR1 and CDR2 (germline): SGHVS, FNYEAQ. This CDR3 comprises 14 residues. CDR3 sequence: CASSPPGATYEQYF. CDR3 bases: TGTGCCAGCAGCCCCCCCGGGGCCACCTACGAGCAGTACTTC.

A few counts support this clonotype. The rearrangement links TRBV9 to TRBJ2-2; 7 nucleotides agree with TRBD2. Germline assignment: CDR1 SGDLS and CDR2 YYNGEE. V was clipped by 0 bases and J by 3 bases; unmatched bases: 2. The CDR3 loop spans 15 amino acids. CDR3 in amino acids: CASSVAGRDTGELFF. The CDR3 bases are TGTGCCAGCAGCGTAGCGGGGAGGGACACCGGGGAGCTGTTTTTT.

This clonotype showed up many times. The J gene is TRBJ1-5, the V gene TRBV18; D is unresolved. CDR1 and CDR2 from the germline V gene are KGHSH and LQKENI. This CDR3 has 18 residues. V was clipped by 1 base and J by 3 bases, with 19 bases between them. The CDR3 is CASSPLGSNQGANQPQHF. Written as DNA, the CDR3 is TGTGCCAGCTCACCACTAGGCAGCAACCAAGGAGCCAATCAGCCCCAGCATTTT.

This clonotype came up many times. The rearrangement links TRBV19 to TRBJ2-6; tentatively, D is TRBD1 or TRBD2 (5 bases each). The CDR3 loop spans 19 amino acids. The V gene lost 7 bases and the J gene lost 0 bases, with 22 bases spanning the gap. The germline V gene has CDR1 LNHDA and CDR2 SQIVND (reference sequence). For the CDR3, the DNA is TGTGCCAGTACCCCAATATCCGGACGGGGCCTCTCTGGGGCCAACGTCCTGACTTTC. This gives the protein CASTPISGRGLSGANVLTF.

In this sample, this clonotype turned up many times. The gene calls are TRBV28 and TRBJ2-7; D is perhaps TRBD1 (5 bases). Germline-derived CDR1 and CDR2 are MDHEN and SYDVKM. CDR3 length: 12 amino acids. Trimming removed 5 bases at V and 0 bases at J, with 5 bases between. As DNA, the CDR3 is TGTGCCAGCAGTACAGGCTCCTACGAGCAGTACTTC. Protein product: CASSTGSYEQYF.

This clonotype was detected many times. The rearrangement uses TRBV9 and TRBJ2-3, with D perhaps TRBD2 (6 bases). This CDR3 contains 17 residues. From germline, CDR1 is SGDLS and CDR2 YYNGEE. V dropped 0 bases and J dropped 1 base, with 15 bases sitting between them. The CDR3 nucleotides are TGTGCCAGCAGCGTAGGTAATAGCGGACCCGGCACAGATACGCAGTATTTT. Translation gives CASSVGNSGPGTDTQYF.

This clonotype appeared many times. This chain joins TRBV12-3 or TRBV12-4 and TRBJ2-1, with 9 bases that match TRBD2. V shed 3 bases and J 0 bases; nucleotides not matched to a gene: 6. The CDR3 runs to 17 residues. The CDR3 region is CASSLSGGPYSYNEQFF. The CDR3 DNA is TGTGCCAGCAGTTTGAGCGGGGGGCCTTACTCCTACAATGAGCAGTTCTTC.

This clonotype was observed at least ten times. The chain links TRBV5-1 to TRBJ2-5, with 8 bases fitting TRBD2. The ends lost 2 bases at V and 4 bases at J; junction bases unmatched: 1. The CDR3 has 13 amino acids. CDR1 is SGHRS and CDR2 is YFSETQ in the germline V gene. CDR3 sequence reads: CASSFGGGETQYF. For the CDR3, the DNA is TGCGCCAGCAGCTTCGGGGGGGGAGAGACCCAGTACTTC. Looking up the rest from reference TRBV5-1 and TRBJ2-5 gives the full variable domain: KAGVTQTPRYLIKTRGQQVTLSCSPISGHRSVSWYQQTPGQGLQFLFEYFSETQRNKGNFPGRFSGRQFSNSRSEMNVSTLELGDSALYLCASSFGGGETQYFGPGTRLLVL.

This clonotype has ten or more counts. The chain couples TRBV29-1 to TRBJ2-5; 12 bases agree with TRBD2. The V gene end was trimmed by 6 bases and the J gene end by 1 base; junction bases not matched to a gene: 6. This CDR3 has 15 residues. The germline V gene encodes CDR1 SQVTM and CDR2 ANQGSEA. This chain's CDR3 is CSVARTSGTQETQYF. In DNA form, the CDR3 reads TGCAGCGTCGCCCGGACTAGCGGGACCCAAGAGACCCAGTACTTC.

This clonotype was counted many times. The chain uses TRBV18 and TRBJ2-4; 13 bases match TRBD2. V lost 3 bases, J lost 11 bases, and 16 bases stayed unmatched. The length of the CDR3 is 18 residues. Germline assignment: CDR1 KGHSH and CDR2 LQKENI. CDR3 protein: CASSPTGLAGIKGAFQYF. DNA of the CDR3: TGTGCCAGCTCACCGACGGGACTAGCGGGGATCAAAGGGGCATTTCAGTACTTC.

This chain connects TRBV28 to TRBJ2-7, with TRBD1 matching over 9 bases. With 6 bases clipped from V and 2 bases from J, the junction kept 5 bases outside the gene matches. The CDR3 is 14 amino acids. Germline V CDR1 and CDR2: MDHEN, SYDVKM. CDR3 bases: TGTGCCAGCAGCCTCCGACAGGGGGCCTACGAGCAGTACTTC. It yields the protein CASSLRQGAYEQYF. Supplemented by reference TRBV28 and TRBJ2-7, the full variable domain reads DVKVTQSSRYLVKRTGEKVFLECVQDMDHENMFWYRQDPGLGLRLIYFSYDVKMKEKGDIPEGYSVSREKKERFSLILESASTNQTSMYLCASSLRQGAYEQYFGPGTRLTVT.

This clonotype showed up many times. The chain couples TRBV29-1 to TRBJ1-4; D unresolved. CDR1 is SQVTM and CDR2 is ANQGSEA in the germline V gene. The CDR3 has 14 residues. The V end lost 0 bases, the J end lost 6 bases, and 11 bases lay between the germline ends. The CDR3 bases are TGCAGCGTTGAAGAGGTTGTGGGAGATGAAAAACTGTTTTTT. Translation gives CSVEEVVGDEKLFF.

This clonotype was observed at least ten times. The rearrangement uses TRBV7-9 and TRBJ2-6; 9 positions agree with TRBD1. CDR3 length: 19 amino acids. V was pared by 5 bases and J by 2 bases, with 13 bases of the junction left unmatched. The germline CDR1 and CDR2 sequences are SEHNR and FQNEAQ (reference sequence). Written as DNA, the CDR3 is TGTGCCAGCAGCGGGGACGGGACAGGGTACGTGGCTGGGGCCAACGTCCTGACTTTC. It encodes CASSGDGTGYVAGANVLTF.

V gene TRBV29-1 combines with J gene TRBJ1-1; D is unresolved. V lost 6 bases to trimming and J lost 10 bases, with 18 bases between them. The CDR3 contains 12 residues. Germline V gene lookup returns CDR1 SQVTM and CDR2 ANQGSEA. As DNA, the CDR3 is TGCAGCGTCCGGAGCTCAAACACGGGAGCTTTCTTT. Translating gives CSVRSSNTGAFF. Drawing the rest from reference TRBV29-1 and TRBJ1-1, the complete variable domain is SAVISQKPSRDICQRGTSLTIQCQVDSQVTMMFWYRQQPGQSLTLIATANQGSEATYESGFVIDKFPISRPNLTFSTLTVSNMSPEDSSIYLCSVRSSNTGAFFGQGTRLTVV.

This clonotype was observed at least ten times. The V and J genes are TRBV5-1 and TRBJ2-7; TRBD2 aligns across 10 bases. Germline CDR1 is SGHRS and CDR2 is YFSETQ. This CDR3 is 15 amino acids long. With 5 bases clipped from V and 1 base from J, the junction kept 6 bases outside the gene matches. The CDR3 DNA sequence: TGCGCCAGCAGTCCCCTAGCGGGGGTGTCCTACGAGCAGTACTTC. It codes for CASSPLAGVSYEQYF.

The table lists this clonotype with many counts. The V call is TRBV14, the J call TRBJ2-1, with D perhaps matching TRBD2 (6 bases). Trimming cost V 1 base and J 5 bases, with 27 bases left between them. The CDR3 sequence is 20 residues long. Per germline, CDR1 SGHDN and CDR2 FVKESK. In DNA, the CDR3 is TGTGCCAGCAGCCAAGGCCCGGGGGAGATTCTCGGCGTAAAGGACAATGAGCAGTTCTTC. Translated, it gives CASSQGPGEILGVKDNEQFF.

This clonotype has ten or more counts. V and J are TRBV29-1 and TRBJ2-1; D uncertain. Trimming shortened V by 6 bases and J by 0 bases, and 12 bases separated the two germline ends. This CDR3 comprises 14 residues. The V gene's germline CDR1 is SQVTM and CDR2 ANQGSEA. CDR3 sequence reads: CSVTDTASYNEQFF. CDR3 coding DNA: TGCAGCGTAACCGACACCGCCTCCTACAATGAGCAGTTCTTC.

This clonotype came up many times. The rearrangement joins TRBV6-5 to TRBJ2-4; no definite D call. The germline CDR1 and CDR2 sequences are MNHEY and SVGAGI. V lost 9 bases and J 4 bases, leaving 1 base between the germline ends. This CDR3 is 9 amino acids long. The CDR3 is CARKNIQYF. CDR3 DNA sequence: TGTGCCAGAAAAAACATTCAGTACTTC.

There are many counts of this clonotype. The V gene is TRBV5-1, the J gene TRBJ1-4, with 9 nucleotides matching TRBD1. Germline V gives CDR1 SGHRS, CDR2 YFSETQ. This CDR3 has 16 residues. After removal of 4 bases from V and 5 bases from J, the junction contained 9 bases not matched to a gene. The CDR3 region has the DNA TGCGCCAGCAGCCCTCGCGCCGGGACAGGGAATGAAAAACTGTTTTTT. It specifies CASSPRAGTGNEKLFF.

This clonotype was recorded at least ten times. The V gene is TRBV19, the J gene TRBJ1-2; D is perhaps TRBD1 (5 bases). Germline lookup yields CDR1 LNHDA and CDR2 SQIVND (reference sequence). V dropped 6 bases and J dropped 7 bases, with 9 bases sitting between them. This CDR3 comprises 11 residues. The CDR3 DNA reads TGTGCCAGTAGCCAGGGTTCTGGCTACACCTTC. Amino acids: CASSQGSGYTF.

This clonotype was detected many times. The rearrangement links TRBV20-1 to TRBJ1-2; D is perhaps TRBD1 (5 bases). The germline V gene has CDR1 DFQATT and CDR2 SNEGSKA (reference sequence). The V end was cut by 5 bases, the J end by 1 base, with 17 bases between. The length of the CDR3 is 15 residues. In DNA, the CDR3 is TGCAGTGCTGCAAAACGGGACGAACTTAACTATGGCTACACCTTC. It yields the protein CSAAKRDELNYGYTF.